This T cell receptor (beta chain) stems from a study of Ad26.COV2.S vaccination and SARS-CoV-2 variants. Findings and caveats of the study: It was reported that spike-specific CD8+ and CD4+ T cell responses were substantially broad after vaccination.

The treatment here: roughly 19 received Ad26.COV2.S at low or high dose, single or two shots; 5 received placebo; per-sample allocation not given. The samples were gathered on day 63 after the first injection of vaccine or placebo. An adult aged 18-55 years in Boston served as the donor. The CDR3 is 14 residues long. V was trimmed by 5 bases and J by 1 base, leaving 11 bases between them. Germline values: CDR1 SNHLY, CDR2 FYNNEI. Of note for this clone: Its specificity is unknown.

The assay was immunoSEQ multiplex PCR, and TCRdb's table has in-frame clones only and misses some. The repertoire holds around 450,000 clones, with 89% as singletons. The chain has TRBV2 and TRBJ1-1; D unresolved. This clonotype was sampled from a person aged 18-60 years who received the Ad26.COV2.S COVID-19 vaccine or a placebo. This material consisted of peripheral blood, taken in a trial of Ad26.COV2.S vaccine versus placebo. The CDR3 DNA sequence: TGTGCCAGCAGTATAACAGAGGAGAACACTGAAGCTTTCTTT. Its protein is CASSITEENTEAFF. Full variable domain (rest looked up from reference TRBV2 and TRBJ1-1): EPEVTQTPSHQVTQMGQEVILRCVPISNHLYFYWYRQILGQKVEFLVSFYNNEISEKSEIFDDQFSVERPDGSNFTLKIRSTKLEDSAMYFCASSITEENTEAFFGQGTRLTVV.